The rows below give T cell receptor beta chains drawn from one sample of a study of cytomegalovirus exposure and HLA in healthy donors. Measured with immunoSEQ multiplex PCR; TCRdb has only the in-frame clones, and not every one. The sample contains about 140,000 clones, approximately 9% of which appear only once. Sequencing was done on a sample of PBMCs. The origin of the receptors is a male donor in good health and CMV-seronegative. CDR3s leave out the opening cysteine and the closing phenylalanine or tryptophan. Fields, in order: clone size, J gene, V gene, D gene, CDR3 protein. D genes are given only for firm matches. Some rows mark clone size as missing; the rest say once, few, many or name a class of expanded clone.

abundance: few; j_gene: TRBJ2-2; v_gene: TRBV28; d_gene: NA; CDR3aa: ASSLYATSILTGELF
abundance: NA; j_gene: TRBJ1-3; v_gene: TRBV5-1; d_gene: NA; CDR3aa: ASSLRRESGNTIY
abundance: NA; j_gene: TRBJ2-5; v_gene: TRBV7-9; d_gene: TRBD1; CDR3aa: ASSHMKQGLHETQY
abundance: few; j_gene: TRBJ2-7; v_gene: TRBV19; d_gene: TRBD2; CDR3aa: ASSSGRDSYEQY
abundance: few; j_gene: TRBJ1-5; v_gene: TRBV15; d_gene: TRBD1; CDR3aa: ATSREGTAQPQH
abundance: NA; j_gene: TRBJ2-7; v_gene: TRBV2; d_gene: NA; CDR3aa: ASRASEDYEQY
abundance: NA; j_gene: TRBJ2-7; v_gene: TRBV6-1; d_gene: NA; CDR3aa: ASSESSGDTVEQY
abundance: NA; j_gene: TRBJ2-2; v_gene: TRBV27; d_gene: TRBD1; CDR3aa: ASSLSKTGALNTGELF
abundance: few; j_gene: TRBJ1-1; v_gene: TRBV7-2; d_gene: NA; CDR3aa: ASSFSGVSEAF
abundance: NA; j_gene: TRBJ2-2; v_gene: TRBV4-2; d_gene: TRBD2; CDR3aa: ASSQDRAGGRGELF
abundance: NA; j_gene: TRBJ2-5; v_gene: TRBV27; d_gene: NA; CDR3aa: ASSLSGSGTQY
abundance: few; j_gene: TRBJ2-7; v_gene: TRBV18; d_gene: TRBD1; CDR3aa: ASSSWTGSYEQY
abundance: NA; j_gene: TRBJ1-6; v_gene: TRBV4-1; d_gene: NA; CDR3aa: ASSLQLGSPLH
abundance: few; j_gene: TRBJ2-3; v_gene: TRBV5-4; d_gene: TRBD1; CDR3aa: ASSSLGQARGTQY
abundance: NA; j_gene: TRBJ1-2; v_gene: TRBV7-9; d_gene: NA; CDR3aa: ASSPPGLQPPNYGYT
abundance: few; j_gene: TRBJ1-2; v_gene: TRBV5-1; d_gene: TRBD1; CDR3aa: ASSAQGSNYGYT
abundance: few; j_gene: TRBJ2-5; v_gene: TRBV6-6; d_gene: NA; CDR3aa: ASSPPRGQETQY
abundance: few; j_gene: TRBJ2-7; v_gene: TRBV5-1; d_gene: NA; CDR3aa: ASSNRFRGEQY
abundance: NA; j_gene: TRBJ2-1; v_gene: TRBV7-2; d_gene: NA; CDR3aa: ASSPIYVEQF
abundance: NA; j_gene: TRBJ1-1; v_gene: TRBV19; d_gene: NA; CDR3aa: ASSMTASTEAF
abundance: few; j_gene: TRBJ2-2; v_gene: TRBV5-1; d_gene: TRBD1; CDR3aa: ASSRGQGATGELF
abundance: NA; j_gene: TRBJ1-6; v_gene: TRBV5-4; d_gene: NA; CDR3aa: ASSLAQGNNSPLH